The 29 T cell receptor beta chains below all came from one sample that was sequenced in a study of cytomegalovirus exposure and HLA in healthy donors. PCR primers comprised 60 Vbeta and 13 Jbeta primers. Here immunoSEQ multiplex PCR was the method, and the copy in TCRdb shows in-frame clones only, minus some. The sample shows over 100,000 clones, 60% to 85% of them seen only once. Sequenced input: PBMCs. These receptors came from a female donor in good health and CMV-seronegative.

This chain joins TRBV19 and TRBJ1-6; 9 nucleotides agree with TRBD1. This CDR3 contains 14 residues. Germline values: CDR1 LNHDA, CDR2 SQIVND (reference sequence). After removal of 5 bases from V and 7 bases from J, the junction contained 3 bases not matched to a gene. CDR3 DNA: TGTGCCAGTAGTTCCGGGACAGGGAATTCACCCCTCCACTTT. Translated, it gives CASSSGTGNSPLHF.

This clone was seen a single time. The CDR3 DNA sequence: TGTGCCAGCAGCGTAGTGTACACAGATACGCAGTATTTT. As protein: CASSVVYTDTQYF. The chain joins TRBV9 to TRBJ2-3; D is undetermined. Germline lookup yields CDR1 SGDLS and CDR2 YYNGEE. The CDR3 contains 13 residues. V was shortened by 0 bases and J by 2 bases, with 4 bases between the two germline ends. Supplemented by reference TRBV9 and TRBJ2-3, the full variable domain reads DSGVTQTPKHLITATGQRVTLRCSPRSGDLSVYWYQQSLDQGLQFLIQYYNGEERAKGNILERFSAQQFPDLHSELNLSSLELGDSALYFCASSVVYTDTQYFGPGTRLTVL.

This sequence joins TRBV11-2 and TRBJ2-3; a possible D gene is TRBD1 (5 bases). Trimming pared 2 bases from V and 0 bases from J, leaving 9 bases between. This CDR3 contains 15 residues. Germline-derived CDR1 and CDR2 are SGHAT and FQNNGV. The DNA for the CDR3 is TGTGCCAGCAGCTTATATCAGGGAAGCACAGATACGCAGTATTTT. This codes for CASSLYQGSTDTQYF.

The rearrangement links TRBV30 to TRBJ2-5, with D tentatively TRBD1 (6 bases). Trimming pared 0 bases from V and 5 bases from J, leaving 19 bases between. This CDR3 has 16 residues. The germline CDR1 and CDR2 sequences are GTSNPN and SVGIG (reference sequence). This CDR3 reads CAWSVGGQLSPETQYF. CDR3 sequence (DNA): TGTGCCTGGAGTGTAGGGGGTCAGTTGTCTCCGGAGACCCAGTACTTC.

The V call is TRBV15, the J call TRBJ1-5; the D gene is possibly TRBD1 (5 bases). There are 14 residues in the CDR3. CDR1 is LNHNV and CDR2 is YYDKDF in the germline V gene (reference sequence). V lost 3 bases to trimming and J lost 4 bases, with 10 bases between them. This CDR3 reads CATSSRQGNQPQHF. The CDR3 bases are TGTGCCACCAGCAGTCGGCAGGGTAATCAGCCCCAGCATTTT.

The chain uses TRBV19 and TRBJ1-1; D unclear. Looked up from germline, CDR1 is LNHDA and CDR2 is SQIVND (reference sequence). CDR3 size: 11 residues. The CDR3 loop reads CQDSRNTEAFF. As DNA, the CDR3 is TGTCAGGATTCGAGGAACACTGAAGCTTTCTTT.

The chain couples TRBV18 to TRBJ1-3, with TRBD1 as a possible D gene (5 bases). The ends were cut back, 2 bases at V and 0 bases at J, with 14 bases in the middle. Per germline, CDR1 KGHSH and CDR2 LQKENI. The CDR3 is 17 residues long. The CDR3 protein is CASSPIATGASGNTIYF. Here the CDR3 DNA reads TGTGCCAGCTCACCAATAGCTACAGGAGCCTCTGGAAACACCATATATTTT. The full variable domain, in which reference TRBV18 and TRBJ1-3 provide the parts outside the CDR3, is NAGVMQNPRHLVRRRGQEARLRCSPMKGHSHVYWYRQLPEEGLKFMVYLQKENIIDESGMPKERFSAEFPKEGPSILRIQQVVRGDSAAYFCASSPIATGASGNTIYFGEGSWLTVV.

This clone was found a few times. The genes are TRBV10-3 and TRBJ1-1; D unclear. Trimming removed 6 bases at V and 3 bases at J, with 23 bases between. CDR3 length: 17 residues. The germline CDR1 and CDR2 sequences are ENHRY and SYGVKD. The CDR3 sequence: CAIRRITRNLRDTEAFF. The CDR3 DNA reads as TGTGCCATCAGAAGAATCACAAGGAACCTGCGGGACACTGAAGCTTTCTTT.

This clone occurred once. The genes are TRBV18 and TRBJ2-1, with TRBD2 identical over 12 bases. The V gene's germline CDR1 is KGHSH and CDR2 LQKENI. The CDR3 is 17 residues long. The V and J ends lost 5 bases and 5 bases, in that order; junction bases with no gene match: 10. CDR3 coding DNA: TGTGCCAGCTCAGGAAAGAACGGACTAGCGGGGAACAATGAGCAGTTCTTC. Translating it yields CASSGKNGLAGNNEQFF.

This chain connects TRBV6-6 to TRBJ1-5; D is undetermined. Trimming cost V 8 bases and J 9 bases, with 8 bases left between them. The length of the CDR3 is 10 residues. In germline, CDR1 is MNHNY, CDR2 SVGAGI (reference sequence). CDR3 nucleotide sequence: TGTGCCAGCGGAGGAGGGCCCCAGCATTTT. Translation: CASGGGPQHF.

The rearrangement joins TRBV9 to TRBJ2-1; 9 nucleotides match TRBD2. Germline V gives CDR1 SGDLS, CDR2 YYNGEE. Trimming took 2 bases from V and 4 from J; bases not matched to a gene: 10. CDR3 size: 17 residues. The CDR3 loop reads CASSVDPPSGVYNEQFF. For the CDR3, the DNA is TGTGCCAGCAGCGTTGACCCCCCTAGCGGGGTTTACAATGAGCAGTTCTTC.

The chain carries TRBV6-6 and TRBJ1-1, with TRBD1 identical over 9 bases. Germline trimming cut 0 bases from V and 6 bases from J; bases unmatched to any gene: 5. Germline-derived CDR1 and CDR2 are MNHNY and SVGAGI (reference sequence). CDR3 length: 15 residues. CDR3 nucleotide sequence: TGTGCCAGCAGTTACTCGACAGGGGGAACATCTGAAGCTTTCTTT. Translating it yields CASSYSTGGTSEAFF.

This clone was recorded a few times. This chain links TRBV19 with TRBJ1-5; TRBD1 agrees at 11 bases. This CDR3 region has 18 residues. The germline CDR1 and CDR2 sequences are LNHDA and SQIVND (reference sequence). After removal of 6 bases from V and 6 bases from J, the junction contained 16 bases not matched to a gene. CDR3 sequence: CASSILRTFGQGAQPQHF. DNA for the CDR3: TGTGCCAGTAGCATACTAAGGACCTTCGGACAGGGGGCTCAGCCCCAGCATTTT.

As DNA, the CDR3 is TGTGCCAGCAGCTTAGAGGGAGATGTCGGCTACACCTTC. It encodes CASSLEGDVGYTF. The chain links TRBV7-9 to TRBJ1-2; no clear D. The CDR3 is 13 amino acids. Germline CDR1 SEHNR, CDR2 FQNEAQ (reference sequence). Trimming cost V 1 base and J 8 bases, with 11 bases left between them.

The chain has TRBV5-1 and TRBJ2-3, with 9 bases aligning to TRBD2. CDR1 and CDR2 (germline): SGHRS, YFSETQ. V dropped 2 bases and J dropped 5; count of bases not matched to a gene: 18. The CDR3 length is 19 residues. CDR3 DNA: TGCGCCAGCAGCTTTAACGGTTGGGGTAGCGGGGGTCGTAGAGATACGCAGTATTTT. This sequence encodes CASSFNGWGSGGRRDTQYF.

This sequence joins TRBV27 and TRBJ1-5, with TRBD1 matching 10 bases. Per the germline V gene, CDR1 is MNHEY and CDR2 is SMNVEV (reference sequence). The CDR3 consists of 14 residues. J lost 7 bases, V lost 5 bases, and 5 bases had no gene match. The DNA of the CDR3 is TGTGCCAGCAGTGGACAGGGGGAAGGACAGCCCCAGCATTTT. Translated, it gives CASSGQGEGQPQHF.

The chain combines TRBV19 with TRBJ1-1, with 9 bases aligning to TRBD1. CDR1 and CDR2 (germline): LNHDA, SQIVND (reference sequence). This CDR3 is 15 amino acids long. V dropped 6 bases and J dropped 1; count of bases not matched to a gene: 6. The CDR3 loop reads CASSGRTGENTEAFF. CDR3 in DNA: TGTGCCAGTAGCGGTCGGACAGGGGAGAACACTGAAGCTTTCTTT. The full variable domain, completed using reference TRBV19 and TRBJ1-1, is DGGITQSPKYLFRKEGQNVTLSCEQNLNHDAMYWYRQDPGQGLRLIYYSQIVNDFQKGDIAEGYSVSREKKESFPLTVTSAQKNPTAFYLCASSGRTGENTEAFFGQGTRLTVV.

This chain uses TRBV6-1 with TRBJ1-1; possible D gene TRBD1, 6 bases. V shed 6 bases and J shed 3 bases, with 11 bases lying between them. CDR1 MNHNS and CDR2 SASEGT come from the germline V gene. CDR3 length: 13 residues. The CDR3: CASSSGTHTEAFF. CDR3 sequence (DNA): TGTGCCAGCAGCAGCGGGACACACACTGAAGCTTTCTTT.

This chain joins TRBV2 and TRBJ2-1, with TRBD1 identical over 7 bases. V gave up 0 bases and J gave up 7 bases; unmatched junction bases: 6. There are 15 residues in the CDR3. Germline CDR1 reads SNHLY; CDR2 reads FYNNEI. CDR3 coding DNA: TGTGCCAGCAGTGAAGCGACAGGGCTTGTTAATGAGCAGTTCTTC. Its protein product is CASSEATGLVNEQFF. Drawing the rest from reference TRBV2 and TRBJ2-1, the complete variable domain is EPEVTQTPSHQVTQMGQEVILRCVPISNHLYFYWYRQILGQKVEFLVSFYNNEISEKSEIFDDQFSVERPDGSNFTLKIRSTKLEDSAMYFCASSEATGLVNEQFFGPGTRLTVL.

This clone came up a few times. CDR3 DNA: TGCGCCAGCAGTGAGTCAGGGGGATATGGCTACACCTTC. This gives the protein CASSESGGYGYTF. The chain joins TRBV10-1 to TRBJ1-2; a possible D gene is TRBD1 (6 bases). Germline V CDR1 and CDR2: WNHNN, SYGVQD (reference sequence). The germline V and J ends were trimmed by 0 bases and 5 bases, with 7 bases remaining between them. The CDR3 runs to 13 residues.

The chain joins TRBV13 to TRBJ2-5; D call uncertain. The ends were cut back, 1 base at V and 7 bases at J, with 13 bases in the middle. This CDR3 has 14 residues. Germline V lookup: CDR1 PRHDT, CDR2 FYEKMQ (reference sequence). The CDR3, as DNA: TGTGCCAGCAGCTTAGTGACTCGGAAAGGGACCCAGTACTTC. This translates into CASSLVTRKGTQYF. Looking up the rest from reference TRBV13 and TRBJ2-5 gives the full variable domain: AAGVIQSPRHLIKEKRETATLKCYPIPRHDTVYWYQQGPGQDPQFLISFYEKMQSDKGSIPDRFSAQQFSDYHSELNMSSLELGDSALYFCASSLVTRKGTQYFGPGTRLLVL.

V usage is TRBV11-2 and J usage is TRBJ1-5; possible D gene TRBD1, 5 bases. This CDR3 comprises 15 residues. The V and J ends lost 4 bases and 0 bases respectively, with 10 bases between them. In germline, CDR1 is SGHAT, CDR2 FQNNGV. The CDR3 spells CASSSGGSSNQPQHF. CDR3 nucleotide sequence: TGTGCCAGCAGCTCCGGGGGATCTAGCAATCAGCCCCAGCATTTT.

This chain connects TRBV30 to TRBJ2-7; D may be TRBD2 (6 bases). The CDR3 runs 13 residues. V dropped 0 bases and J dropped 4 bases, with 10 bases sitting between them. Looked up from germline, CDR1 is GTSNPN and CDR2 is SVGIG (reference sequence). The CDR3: CAWSVRGWYEQYF. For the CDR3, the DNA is TGTGCCTGGAGTGTTCGGGGGTGGTACGAGCAGTACTTC.

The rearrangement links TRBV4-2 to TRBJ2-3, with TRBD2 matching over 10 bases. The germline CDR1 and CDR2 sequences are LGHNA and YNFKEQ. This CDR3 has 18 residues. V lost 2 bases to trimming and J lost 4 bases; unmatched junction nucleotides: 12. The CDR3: CASSQRSGRSGGADTQYF. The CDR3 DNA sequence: TGTGCCAGCAGCCAACGTTCCGGAAGAAGCGGGGGGGCAGATACGCAGTATTTT.

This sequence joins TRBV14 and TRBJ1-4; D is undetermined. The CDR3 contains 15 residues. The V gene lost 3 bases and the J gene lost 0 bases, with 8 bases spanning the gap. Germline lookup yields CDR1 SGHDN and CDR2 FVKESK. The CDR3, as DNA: TGTGCCAGCAGCCAGGGAGCCGCAACTAATGAAAAACTGTTTTTT. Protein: CASSQGAATNEKLFF.

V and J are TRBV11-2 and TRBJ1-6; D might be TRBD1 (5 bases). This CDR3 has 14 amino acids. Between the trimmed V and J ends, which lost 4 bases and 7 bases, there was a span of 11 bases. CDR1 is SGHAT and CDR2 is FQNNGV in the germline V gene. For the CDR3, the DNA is TGTGCCAGCAGCTCCAGGGATGCCAATTCACCCCTCCACTTT. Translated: CASSSRDANSPLHF.

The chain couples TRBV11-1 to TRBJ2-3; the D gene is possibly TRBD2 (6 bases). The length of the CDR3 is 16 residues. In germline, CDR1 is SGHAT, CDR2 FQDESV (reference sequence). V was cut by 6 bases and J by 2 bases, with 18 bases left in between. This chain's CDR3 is CASRPSGRGFTDTQYF. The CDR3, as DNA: TGTGCCAGCAGGCCTAGTGGCCGGGGGTTCACAGATACGCAGTATTTT.

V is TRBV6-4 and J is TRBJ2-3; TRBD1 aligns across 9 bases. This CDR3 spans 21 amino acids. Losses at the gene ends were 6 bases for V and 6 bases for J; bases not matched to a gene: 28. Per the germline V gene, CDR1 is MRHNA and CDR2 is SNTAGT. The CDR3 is CASRDRGGSVFSDVRFDTQYF. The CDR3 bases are TGTGCCAGCAGAGACAGGGGGGGGTCTGTCTTCTCGGATGTTAGGTTTGATACGCAGTATTTT.

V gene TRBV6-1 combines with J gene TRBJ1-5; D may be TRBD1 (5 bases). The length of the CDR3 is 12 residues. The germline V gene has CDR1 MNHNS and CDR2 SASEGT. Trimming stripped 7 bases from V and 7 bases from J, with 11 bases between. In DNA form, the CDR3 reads TGTGCCAGCAAGCAGGGATACCAGCCCCAGCATTTT. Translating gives CASKQGYQPQHF.